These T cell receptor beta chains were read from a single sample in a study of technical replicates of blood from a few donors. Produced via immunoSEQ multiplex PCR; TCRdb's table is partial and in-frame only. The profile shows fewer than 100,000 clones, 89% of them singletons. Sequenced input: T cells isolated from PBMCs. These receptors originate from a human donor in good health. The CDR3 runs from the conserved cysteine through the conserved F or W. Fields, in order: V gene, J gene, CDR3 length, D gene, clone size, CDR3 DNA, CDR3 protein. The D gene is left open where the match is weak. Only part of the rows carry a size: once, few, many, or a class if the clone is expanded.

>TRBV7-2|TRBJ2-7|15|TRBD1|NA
TGTGCCAGCAGCTCCCAGGGGGCTTCCTTCTACGAGCAGTACTTC
CASSSQGASFYEQYF
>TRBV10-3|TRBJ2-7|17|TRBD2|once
TGTGCCATCAGTAAAGGACTAGCGGGGATACACTCCTACGAGCAGTACTTC
CAISKGLAGIHSYEQYF
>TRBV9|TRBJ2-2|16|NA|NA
TGTGCCAGCAGCGTAGAAGGGAGAGCTTTCACCGGGGAGCTGTTTTTT
CASSVEGRAFTGELFF
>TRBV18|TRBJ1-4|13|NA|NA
TGTGCCAGCTCCCCCACAGGGAATGAAAAACTGTTTTTT
CASSPTGNEKLFF
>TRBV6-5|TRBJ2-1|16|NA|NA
TGTGCCAGCAGTTACAGTTCGTACGGGGAGGACAATGAGCAGTTCTTC
CASSYSSYGEDNEQFF
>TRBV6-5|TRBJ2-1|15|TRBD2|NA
TGTGCCAGCAGACTTGGACTAGCGGGAAACAATGAGCAGTTCTTC
CASRLGLAGNNEQFF
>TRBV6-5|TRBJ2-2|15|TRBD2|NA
TGTGCCAGCTCTCGACTAGCGGGAGTTACCGGGGAGCTGTTTTTT
CASSRLAGVTGELFF
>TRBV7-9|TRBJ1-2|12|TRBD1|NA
TGTGCCAGCACCCCGACAGGGGATGGCTACACCTTC
CASTPTGDGYTF
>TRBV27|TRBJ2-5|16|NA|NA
TGTGCCAGCAGTTCTGCCCCTGGACAGCCGAAAGAGACCCAGTACTTC
CASSSAPGQPKETQYF
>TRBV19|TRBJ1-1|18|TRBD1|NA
TGTGCCAGTAGTCTAAACCCGGGACAGGTCCATATGAACACTGAAGCTTTCTTT
CASSLNPGQVHMNTEAFF
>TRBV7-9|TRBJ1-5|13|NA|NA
TGTGCCAGCAGCTCGGGGGGCCATCAGCCCCAGCATTTT
CASSSGGHQPQHF
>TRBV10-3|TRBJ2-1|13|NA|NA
TGTGCCATCGGCGTCGGGTTGGACAATGAGCAGTTCTTC
CAIGVGLDNEQFF
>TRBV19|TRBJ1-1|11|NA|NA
TGTGCCAGTAGTACAGGGCCTGAAGCTTTCTTT
CASSTGPEAFF
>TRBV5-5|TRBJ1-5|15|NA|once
TGTGCCAGCAGCTTGGATAGACGGGGTAATCAGCCCCAGCATTTT
CASSLDRRGNQPQHF
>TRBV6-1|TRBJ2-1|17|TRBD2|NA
TGTGCCAGCAGTGAGACGCCCCAGCGGGAGATATACAATGAGCAGTTCTTC
CASSETPQREIYNEQFF
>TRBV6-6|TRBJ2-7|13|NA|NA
TGTGCCAGCAGTTACTCCCAGTTTCACGAGCAGTACTTC
CASSYSQFHEQYF
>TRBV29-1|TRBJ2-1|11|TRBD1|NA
TGCAGCGTTACAGGGGATCGTGAGCAGTTCTTC
CSVTGDREQFF
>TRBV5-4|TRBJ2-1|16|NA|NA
TGTGCCAGCAGCTTTGGGGGCGGGAGCGTCATCAATGAGCAGTTCTTC
CASSFGGGSVINEQFF
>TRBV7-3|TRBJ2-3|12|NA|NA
TGTGCCAGCAGCCGTGTCGGGGGAACGCAGTATTTT
CASSRVGGTQYF
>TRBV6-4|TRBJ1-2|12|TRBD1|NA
TGTGCCAGCAGGGGACAGGGGAATGGCTACACCTTC
CASRGQGNGYTF
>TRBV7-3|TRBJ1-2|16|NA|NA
TGTGCCAGCAGCTTAACGGATGTGGGGAGGGACTATGGCTACACCTTC
CASSLTDVGRDYGYTF
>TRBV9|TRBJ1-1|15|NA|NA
TGTGCCAGCAGCGTAGGAGGGTCGATGGGGACTGAAGCTTTCTTT
CASSVGGSMGTEAFF